This T cell receptor (beta chain) was recorded in a study of blood T cell repertoires in COVID-19. Study overall: Both acute and convalescent COVID-19 samples were obtained from the United States, Italy and Spain.

The CDR3 sequence is 13 residues long. The junction had 4 bases not matched to a gene; V was cut back by 5 bases and J by 4 bases. Germline CDR1 SGHTA, CDR2 FQGNSA. Original processing methods: Estimates of nucleated cell counts were drawn from the amplification of reference gene primers. Sequencing used immunoSEQ multiplex PCR; TCRdb keeps in-frame clones, though not all of them. For V, J and clone size, that table is used; D and trimming come from the DNA. This sample has approximately 110,000 clones, with around four fifths found just once. The chain combines TRBV7-2 with TRBJ1-2; 7 bases match TRBD1. The source material was peripheral blood. The clonotype comes from a woman in her seventies with acute or convalescent COVID-19. Written as DNA, the CDR3 is TGTGCCAGCAGCCCCGGGACAGCCTATGGCTACACCTTC. Translation gives CASSPGTAYGYTF.